Below, 28 T cell receptor beta chains from the same sample are listed, as sequenced in a study of OX40 agonist ivuxolimab in advanced cancers. Using immunoSEQ multiplex PCR, the repertoire was profiled, and TCRdb retains in-frame clones only, with some absent. This table has roughly 29,000 clones, less than 90% appearing once. The material was CD4+ or CD8+ T cells sorted from blood, obtained in a trial of the OX40 agonist ivuxolimab. Source of these receptors: an adult with an advanced solid tumor such as melanoma, head and neck, liver or kidney cancer.

V is TRBV11-2 and J is TRBJ2-7; TRBD2 is a possible D gene (5 bases). The CDR3 is 12 amino acids. Trimming stripped 3 bases from V and 7 bases from J, with 10 bases between. Germline CDR1 is SGHAT and CDR2 is FQNNGV. CDR3 region: CASSFDPGEQYF. The CDR3 region has the DNA TGTGCCAGCAGCTTCGACCCGGGAGAGCAGTACTTC.

The chain couples TRBV11-2 to TRBJ1-1; D is perhaps TRBD1 (6 bases). The germline CDR1 and CDR2 sequences are SGHAT and FQNNGV. The V end was cut by 4 bases, the J end by 1 base, with 10 bases between. There are 14 residues in the CDR3. In DNA form, the CDR3 reads TGTGCCAGCAGCTCACCACAGGGGAACACTGAAGCTTTCTTT. Its translation: CASSSPQGNTEAFF.

V and J are TRBV10-3 and TRBJ2-1, with 11 bases that match TRBD2. Trimming cost V 5 bases and J 6 bases; bases outside gene matches: 3. The CDR3 has 14 residues. Germline values: CDR1 ENHRY, CDR2 SYGVKD. CDR3 sequence: CAISLAGGANEQFF. Here the CDR3 DNA reads TGTGCCATCAGTCTAGCGGGGGGTGCCAATGAGCAGTTCTTC.

This clone turned up a few times. This rearrangement joins TRBV7-3 to TRBJ1-1; D gene unclear. V lost 0 bases and J 4 bases, leaving 9 bases between the germline ends. Looked up from germline, CDR1 is SGHTA and CDR2 is FQGTGA. This CDR3 is 14 amino acids long. The CDR3 loop reads CASSLTLGSTEAFF. The CDR3 nucleotides are TGTGCCAGCAGCTTAACGTTGGGAAGCACTGAAGCTTTCTTT.

This chain links TRBV7-6 with TRBJ2-5, with D hard to call. The ends were cut back, 7 bases at V and 9 bases at J, with 24 bases in the middle. The CDR3 covers 15 residues. Per the germline V gene, CDR1 is SGHVS and CDR2 is FNYEAQ. CDR3 in amino acids: CASTQSWAPDEAQYF. The DNA for the CDR3 is TGTGCCAGCACGCAGTCATGGGCTCCGGATGAGGCCCAGTACTTC.

This chain links TRBV9 with TRBJ2-1; 8 nucleotides match TRBD2. The CDR3 is made up of 15 amino acids. The germline CDR1 and CDR2 sequences are SGDLS and YYNGEE. J gave up 4 bases and V 3 bases, and 6 bases lay outside the gene matches. The chain's CDR3 is CASSGSGNLYNEQFF. CDR3 DNA: TGTGCCAGCAGCGGTAGCGGGAACCTTTACAATGAGCAGTTCTTC.

The gene calls are TRBV11-3 and TRBJ2-1; a possible D gene is TRBD2 (5 bases). Germline V gene lookup returns CDR1 SGHNT and CDR2 YENEEA. V was cut by 6 bases and J by 14 bases, with 14 bases left in between. This CDR3 has 11 residues. CDR3 residues: CASRLGVREFF. The CDR3 nucleotides read TGTGCCAGCAGACTCGGAGTGAGGGAGTTCTTC.

The V gene is TRBV7-6, the J gene TRBJ2-2; D not resolved. CDR1 and CDR2 from the germline V gene are SGHVS and FNYEAQ. This CDR3 comprises 14 residues. V lost 1 base and J lost 8, with 11 bases in between. For the CDR3, the DNA is TGTGCCAGCAGCTTAGGAGGCATTATTGGGGAGCTGTTTTTT. This gives the protein CASSLGGIIGELFF.

This chain joins TRBV19 and TRBJ2-1; D might be TRBD2 (5 bases). Germline V CDR1 and CDR2: LNHDA, SQIVND (reference sequence). The CDR3 runs to 13 residues. Trimming cost V 4 bases and J 6 bases, with 10 bases left between them. As DNA, the CDR3 is TGTGCCAGTAGTACCGGACTCGGCAATGAGCAGTTCTTC. It codes for CASSTGLGNEQFF.

The chain is built from TRBV10-1 and TRBJ2-5; D call uncertain. With 0 bases removed from V and 2 bases from J, the gap between germline ends came to 4 bases. CDR1 is WNHNN and CDR2 is SYGVQD in the germline V gene (reference sequence). The CDR3 is made up of 13 amino acids. The DNA of the CDR3 is TGCGCCAGCAGTGAGTCCCTACAAGAGACCCAGTACTTC. Translating gives CASSESLQETQYF.

DNA for the CDR3: TGTGCCAGTAGTTTCCAGGGAGACACTGAAGCTTTCTTT. Its translation is CASSFQGDTEAFF. This rearrangement joins TRBV19 to TRBJ1-1; the D gene is possibly TRBD1 (5 bases). CDR1 is LNHDA and CDR2 is SQIVND in the germline V gene (reference sequence). V dropped 5 bases and J dropped 3 bases, with 10 bases sitting between them. The CDR3 runs to 13 residues.

This chain joins TRBV11-2 and TRBJ2-5, with TRBD1 matching 10 bases. CDR3 length: 16 residues. V lost 1 base, J lost 1 base, and 3 bases stayed unmatched. The germline gives CDR1 SGHAT, CDR2 FQNNGV. CDR3 in amino acids: CASSLGTGGGQETQYF. CDR3 bases: TGTGCCAGCAGCTTAGGGACAGGGGGGGGCCAAGAGACCCAGTACTTC.

The chain recombines TRBV7-9 with TRBJ2-7; 7 positions agree with TRBD1. This CDR3 has 15 amino acids. Germline V CDR1 and CDR2: SEHNR, FQNEAQ (reference sequence). V was clipped by 5 bases and J by 5 bases; unmatched bases: 12. The CDR3 DNA reads as TGTGCCAGCAGCCAAGGACAGGACCTCCTCCACGAGCAGTACTTC. The encoded protein is CASSQGQDLLHEQYF.

The J gene is TRBJ2-7, the V gene TRBV7-2; no clear D. Trimming cost V 1 base and J 2 bases, with 18 bases left between them. The CDR3 runs to 17 residues. Germline CDR1 reads SGHTA; CDR2 reads FQGNSA. CDR3 DNA: TGTGCCAGCAGCTTAGAAGCTGTACTTTCTATTCCCTACGAGCAGTACTTC. Amino acids: CASSLEAVLSIPYEQYF.

The chain recombines TRBV29-1 with TRBJ2-2; D ambiguous. Germline V gene lookup returns CDR1 SQVTM and CDR2 ANQGSEA. The V and J ends lost 6 bases and 3 bases respectively, with 2 bases between them. This CDR3 has 10 residues. CDR3 sequence reads: CSVDTGELFF. In DNA form, the CDR3 reads TGCAGCGTGGACACCGGGGAGCTGTTTTTT.

This chain uses TRBV10-1 with TRBJ1-3; a weak D match, TRBD1 (6 bases). CDR1 WNHNN and CDR2 SYGVQD come from the germline V gene (reference sequence). V shed 3 bases and J shed 0 bases, with 18 bases lying between them. The CDR3 contains 18 residues. This CDR3 reads CASSDSLGAGSSGNTIYF. The CDR3 nucleotides are TGCGCCAGCAGTGATTCTTTGGGGGCGGGAAGCTCTGGAAACACCATATATTTT.

To note about this clone: At one of its ends the junction is not consistent with the germline gene, which may arise from a read error. V is TRBV27 and J is TRBJ2-1, with 7 bases identical to TRBD2. The CDR3 consists of 15 residues. Per germline, CDR1 MNHEY and CDR2 SMNVEV (reference sequence). The CDR3 sequence: CASSWGGDSDNEQFF. The CDR3 DNA follows: TGTGCCAGCAGTTGGGGAGGGGACTCCGACAATGAGCAGTTCTTC.

Only a few counts were recorded for this clone. The J gene is TRBJ1-1, the V gene TRBV5-1, with D maybe TRBD1 (6 bases). The ends were cut back, 8 bases at V and 6 bases at J, with 11 bases in the middle. Germline V lookup: CDR1 SGHRS, CDR2 YFSETQ. The CDR3 runs to 11 residues. In nucleotides, the CDR3 is TGCGCCAGTTCACAGGGTGCTGAAGCTTTCTTT. Protein sequence: CASSQGAEAFF.

CDR3 nucleotides: TGTGCCAGCAGGGAGACGGCGAACACTGAAGCTTTCTTT. This sequence encodes CASRETANTEAFF. The J gene is TRBJ1-1, the V gene TRBV5-4, with no clear D. The V and J ends lost 5 bases and 1 base respectively, with 9 bases between them. The CDR3 length is 13 residues. Looked up from germline, CDR1 is SGHNT and CDR2 is YYREEE (reference sequence).

This rearrangement joins TRBV7-9 to TRBJ2-7; no definite D call. The CDR3 contains 15 residues. V lost 5 bases and J 0 bases, leaving 14 bases between the germline ends. Germline lookup yields CDR1 SEHNR and CDR2 FQNEAQ (reference sequence). As DNA, the CDR3 is TGTGCCAGCAGCCTCGAAGGTCTTAGCTCCTACGAGCAGTACTTC. Its translation: CASSLEGLSSYEQYF.

This clone was observed once. V usage is TRBV28 and J usage is TRBJ2-5; D perhaps matches TRBD1 (5 bases). Trimming removed 8 bases from V and 5 bases from J, with 24 bases in between. The germline V gene encodes CDR1 MDHEN and CDR2 SYDVKM. The CDR3 consists of 16 residues. The CDR3 nucleotides read TGTGCCAGCTTAGCTCTCCGGCAGGGATGGTGGGAGACCCAGTACTTC. Its translation is CASLALRQGWWETQYF.

The chain combines TRBV21-1 with TRBJ2-7; the DNA was not used to check the table's D call, TRBD1. TRBV21-1 represents a pseudogene. This CDR3 spans 15 amino acids. CDR3: CASSKTSGTGNEQYF. The CDR3 DNA reads TGTGCCAGCAGCAAGACCTCCGGGACAGGGAACGAGCAGTACTTC.

For the CDR3, the DNA is TGTGCCAGCAGCCGCAGCCTGGGGGGTAGAACTGAAGCTTTCTTT. Its protein product is CASSRSLGGRTEAFF. The gene calls are TRBV27 and TRBJ1-1, with D possibly being TRBD1 (5 bases). The CDR3 covers 15 residues. V shed 6 bases and J shed 5 bases, with 19 bases lying between them. Germline CDR1 MNHEY, CDR2 SMNVEV (reference sequence).

This clone was found a few times. The chain carries TRBV27 and TRBJ1-1, with a weak D call TRBD1 (5 bases). V was cut by 0 bases and J by 5 bases, with 10 bases left in between. CDR1 is MNHEY, CDR2 SMNVEV, per germline (reference sequence). The CDR3 length is 14 residues. This CDR3 reads CASSLSRAWTEAFF. DNA for the CDR3: TGTGCCAGCAGTTTATCCAGGGCGTGGACTGAAGCTTTCTTT.

This clone is deemed medium-sized (0.01 to 0.1%). V and J are TRBV27 and TRBJ1-1; 8 bases are a match to TRBD1. The CDR3 spans 14 residues. The junction had 7 bases not matched to a gene; V was cut back by 6 bases and J by 4 bases. Germline lookup yields CDR1 MNHEY and CDR2 SMNVEV (reference sequence). The CDR3: CASRRQGLGTEAFF. The DNA for the CDR3 is TGTGCCAGCAGAAGACAGGGGCTGGGCACTGAAGCTTTCTTT.

This clone has more than one count but fewer than ten. The chain employs TRBV7-9 and TRBJ2-7, with 8 bases lining up with TRBD1. The V and J ends lost 5 bases and 3 bases, in that order; junction bases with no gene match: 12. CDR1 and CDR2 (germline): SEHNR, FQNEAQ (reference sequence). The CDR3 length is 16 residues. CDR3 nucleotide sequence: TGTGCCAGCAGCCCCGTAGGCAGGGGGCAGATCTACGAGCAGTACTTC. This encodes CASSPVGRGQIYEQYF.

This clone was detected only a few times. This chain joins TRBV19 and TRBJ2-7; 7 bases align to TRBD1. The J segment lost 0 bases and the V segment lost 9 bases, leaving 8 bases of the junction unmatched. The germline gives CDR1 LNHDA, CDR2 SQIVND (reference sequence). The CDR3 is made up of 14 amino acids. CDR3 residues: CASRDSWFSYEQYF. The CDR3, as DNA: TGTGCCAGCAGGGACAGTTGGTTCTCCTACGAGCAGTACTTC. Combining the CDR3 with reference TRBV19 and TRBJ2-7 gives the whole variable domain DGGITQSPKYLFRKEGQNVTLSCEQNLNHDAMYWYRQDPGQGLRLIYYSQIVNDFQKGDIAEGYSVSREKKESFPLTVTSAQKNPTAFYLCASRDSWFSYEQYFGPGTRLTVT.

This clone was recorded once. The chain couples TRBV25-1 to TRBJ2-5; TRBD1 might be the D (5 bases). Trimming shortened V by 7 bases and J by 5 bases, and 14 bases separated the two germline ends. CDR1 and CDR2 from the germline V gene are MGHDK and SYGVNS. CDR3 size: 13 residues. The CDR3 sequence is CASTTVFEETQYF. In DNA, the CDR3 is TGTGCCAGCACGACAGTCTTCGAGGAGACCCAGTACTTC.